This T cell receptor beta chain was captured in a study of blood T cells in healthy people across ages. V lost 5 bases and J lost 2; bases outside the gene matches: 11. Germline-derived CDR1 and CDR2 are SGHTA and FQGNSA. This CDR3 comprises 16 residues. The second PCR ran about 6 to 12 cycles with a sample-barcoded 5' primer and J-beta primers. Individual samples furnished no less than 2.5 million CDR3-containing paired-end reads apiece. Each CDR3 protein gets one entry after TCRdb re-called the 5' RACE reads with MiXCR. This sample carries hundreds of thousands of distinct CDR3 sequences, 52% of them seen once, and the ten largest clones take about 14%. Worth noting for this clonotype: Its antigen remains unknown.

Study-level findings and limits: The long-lived group displayed more naive CD4+ cells, plus higher diversity, than the aged donors did. The CMV status of each donor remained undetermined, and this could have confounded shifts in expanded clonotypes.

This chain connects TRBV7-2 to TRBJ2-5, with TRBD2 matching over 7 bases. Sequenced: blood. The clonotype comes from a woman older than 75 in good health. The CDR3 DNA sequence: TGTGCCAGCAGCCTCAATTCTCCGGGACTACAAGAGACCCAGTACTTC. Residues: CASSLNSPGLQETQYF.